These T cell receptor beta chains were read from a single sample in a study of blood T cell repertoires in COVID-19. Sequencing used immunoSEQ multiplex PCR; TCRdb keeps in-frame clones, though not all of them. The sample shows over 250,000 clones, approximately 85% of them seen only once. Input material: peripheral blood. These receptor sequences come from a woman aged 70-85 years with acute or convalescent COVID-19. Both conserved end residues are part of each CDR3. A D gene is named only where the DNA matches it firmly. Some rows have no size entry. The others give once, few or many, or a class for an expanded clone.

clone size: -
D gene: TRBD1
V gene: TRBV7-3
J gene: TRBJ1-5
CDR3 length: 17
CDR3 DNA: TGTGCCAGCAGCTCCAGCTCAGGGGGGCATATCGATCAGCCCCAGCATTTT
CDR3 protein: CASSSSSGGHIDQPQHF

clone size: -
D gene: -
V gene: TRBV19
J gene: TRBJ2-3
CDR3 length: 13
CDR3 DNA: TGTGCCAGTAGGAGGAGGGGCACAGATACGCAGTATTTT
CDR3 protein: CASRRRGTDTQYF

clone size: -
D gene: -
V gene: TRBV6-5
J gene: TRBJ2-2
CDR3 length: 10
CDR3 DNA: TGTGCCAGCTCGGTCGGGGAGCTGTTTTTT
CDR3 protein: CASSVGELFF

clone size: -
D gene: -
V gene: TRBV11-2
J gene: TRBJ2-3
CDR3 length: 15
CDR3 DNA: TGTGCCAGCAGCCCTTATCGGGGGGCGGCAGATACGCAGTATTTT
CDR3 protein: CASSPYRGAADTQYF

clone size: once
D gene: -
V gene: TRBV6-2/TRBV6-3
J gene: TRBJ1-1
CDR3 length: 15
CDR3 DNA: TGTGCCAGCAGCCGACGTACAGGTTCGAACACTGAAGCTTTCTTT
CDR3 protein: CASSRRTGSNTEAFF

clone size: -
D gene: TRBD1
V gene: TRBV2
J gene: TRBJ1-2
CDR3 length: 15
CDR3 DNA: TGTGCCAGCAGAGCCTCGACAGGGCGGCTGGCAGGCTACACCTTC
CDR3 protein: CASRASTGRLAGYTF

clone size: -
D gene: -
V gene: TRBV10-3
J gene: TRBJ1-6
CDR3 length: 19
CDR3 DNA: TGTGCCATCAGTGAGTCGAGGTTACTTAAAAGCTCCTATAATTCACCCCTCCACTTT
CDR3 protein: CAISESRLLKSSYNSPLHF

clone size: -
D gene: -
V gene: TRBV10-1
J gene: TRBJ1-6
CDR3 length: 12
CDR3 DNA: TGCGCCAGCAGTGACTCTAATTCACCCCTCCACTTT
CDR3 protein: CASSDSNSPLHF

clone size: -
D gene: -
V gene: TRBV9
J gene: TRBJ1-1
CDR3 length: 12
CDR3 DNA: TGTGCCAGCAGCGCTAGAAACACTGAAGCTTTCTTT
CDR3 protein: CASSARNTEAFF

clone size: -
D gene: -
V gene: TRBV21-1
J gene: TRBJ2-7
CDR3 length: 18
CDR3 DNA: TGTGCCAGCAGCGCAAGGATGGCTAGCGGGGGCCGGGCGGGCGAGCAGTACTTC
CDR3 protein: CASSARMASGGRAGEQYF

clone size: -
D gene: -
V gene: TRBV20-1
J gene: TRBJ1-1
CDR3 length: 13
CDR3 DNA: TGCAGTGCTAGTATCGGGGGAAACACTGAAGCTTTCTTT
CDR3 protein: CSASIGGNTEAFF

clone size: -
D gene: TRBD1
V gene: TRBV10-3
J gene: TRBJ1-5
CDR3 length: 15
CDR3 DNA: TGTGCCATCAGCCCCTCAGGGGGCGGCAATCAGCCCCAGCATTTT
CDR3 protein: CAISPSGGGNQPQHF

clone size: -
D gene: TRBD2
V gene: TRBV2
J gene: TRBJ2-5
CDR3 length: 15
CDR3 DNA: TGTGCCAGCAGACTAGCGGGGGGTGTATGGGAGACCCAGTACTTC
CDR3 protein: CASRLAGGVWETQYF

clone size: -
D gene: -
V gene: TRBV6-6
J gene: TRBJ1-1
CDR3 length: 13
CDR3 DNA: TGTGCCAGCAGTTACTCGATCGGTACTGAAGCTTTCTTT
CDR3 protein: CASSYSIGTEAFF

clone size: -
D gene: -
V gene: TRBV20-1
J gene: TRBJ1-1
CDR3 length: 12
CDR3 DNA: TGCAGTGCTAGTAAGACACTTCATGAAGCTTTCTTT
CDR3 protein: CSASKTLHEAFF

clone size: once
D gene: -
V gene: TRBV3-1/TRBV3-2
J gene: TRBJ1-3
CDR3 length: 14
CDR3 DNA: TGTGCCAGCAGTATGATGAGGCGCGGAAACACCATATATTTT
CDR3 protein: CASSMMRRGNTIYF

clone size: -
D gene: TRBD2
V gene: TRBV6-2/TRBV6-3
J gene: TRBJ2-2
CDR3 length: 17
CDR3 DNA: TGTGCCAGCAGTTACTCTTCTTCTAGCGGGGCCACCGGGGAGCTGTTTTTT
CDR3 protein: CASSYSSSSGATGELFF

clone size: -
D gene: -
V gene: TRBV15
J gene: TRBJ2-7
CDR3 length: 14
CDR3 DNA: TGTGCCACCAGCAGAGATCAGGGCTCCTACGAGCAGTACTTC
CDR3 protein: CATSRDQGSYEQYF

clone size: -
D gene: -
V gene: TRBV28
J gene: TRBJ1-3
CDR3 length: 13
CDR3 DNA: TGTGCCAGCAGCTCAGGTACTGGAAACACCATATATTTT
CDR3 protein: CASSSGTGNTIYF

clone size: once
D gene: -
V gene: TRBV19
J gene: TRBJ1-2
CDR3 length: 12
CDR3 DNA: TGTGCCAGTAGGGGCAGGGGCTATGGCTACACCTTC
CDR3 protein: CASRGRGYGYTF

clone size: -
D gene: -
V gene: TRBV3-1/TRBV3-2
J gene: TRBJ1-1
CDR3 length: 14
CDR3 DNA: TGTGCCAGCAGCGATAGGACAGTTGGAAAGAAAGCTTTCTTT
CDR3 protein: CASSDRTVGKKAFF

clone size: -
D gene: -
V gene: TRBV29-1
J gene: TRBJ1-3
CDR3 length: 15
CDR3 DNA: TGCAGCTACGCGGAGGGAACCTTCTCTGGAAACACCATATATTTT
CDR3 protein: CSYAEGTFSGNTIYF

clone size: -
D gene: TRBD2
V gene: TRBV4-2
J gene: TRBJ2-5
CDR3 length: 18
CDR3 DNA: TGTGCCAGCAGCCGGGGCGCGGGAAGGGCGGGGGGGCCTGAGACCCAGTACTTC
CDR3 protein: CASSRGAGRAGGPETQYF

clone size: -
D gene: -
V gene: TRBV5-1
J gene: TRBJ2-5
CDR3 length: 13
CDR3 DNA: TGCGCCAGCAGCTTGGGAGGGCAGGAGACCCAGTACTTC
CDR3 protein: CASSLGGQETQYF

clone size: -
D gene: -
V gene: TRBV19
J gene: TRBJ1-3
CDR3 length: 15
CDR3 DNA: TGTGCCAGTAGTCGGCGGTTAGGAACTGGAAACACCATATATTTT
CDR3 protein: CASSRRLGTGNTIYF

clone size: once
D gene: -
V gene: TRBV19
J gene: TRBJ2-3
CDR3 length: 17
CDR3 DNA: TGTGCCAGTAGTAACCTTGGGGGGATAAGGAGGACAGATACGCAGTATTTT
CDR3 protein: CASSNLGGIRRTDTQYF

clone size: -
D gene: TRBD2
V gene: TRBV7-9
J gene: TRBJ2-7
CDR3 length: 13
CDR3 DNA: TGTGCCCTCAGCCGCGGGGGGTCCTACGAGCAGTACTTC
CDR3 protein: CALSRGGSYEQYF

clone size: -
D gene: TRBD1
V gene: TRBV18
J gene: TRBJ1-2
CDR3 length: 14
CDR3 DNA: TGTGCCAGCTCACCTTCCCGGGACAGGGACCTCCACACCTTC
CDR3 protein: CASSPSRDRDLHTF

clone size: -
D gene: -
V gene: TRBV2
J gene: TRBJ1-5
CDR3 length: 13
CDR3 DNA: TGTGCCAGCAGGGCAGTGAACAATCAGCCCCAGCATTTT
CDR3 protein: CASRAVNNQPQHF

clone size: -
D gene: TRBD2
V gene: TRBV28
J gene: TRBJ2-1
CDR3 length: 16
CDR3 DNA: TGTGCCAGCAGTCCGACTAGCGGGGGCCCCTTCAATGAGCAGTTCTTC
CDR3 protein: CASSPTSGGPFNEQFF

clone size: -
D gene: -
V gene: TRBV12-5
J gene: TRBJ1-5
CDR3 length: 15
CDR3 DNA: TGTGCTAGTGGTTTGGTACCGCGCAGGGTTCAGCCCCAGCATTTT
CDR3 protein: CASGLVPRRVQPQHF

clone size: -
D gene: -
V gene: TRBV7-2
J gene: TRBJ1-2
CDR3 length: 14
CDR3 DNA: TGTGCCAGCAGCTTAAAACAGGGCCACTATGGCTACACCTTC
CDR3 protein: CASSLKQGHYGYTF

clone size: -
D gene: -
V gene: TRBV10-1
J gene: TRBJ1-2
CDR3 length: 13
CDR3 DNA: TGCGCCAGCAGTGAAGACAGTCTCTATGGCTACACCTTC
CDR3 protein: CASSEDSLYGYTF

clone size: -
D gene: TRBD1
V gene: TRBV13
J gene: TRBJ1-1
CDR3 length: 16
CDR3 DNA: TGTGCCAGCAGCTTAGGCATAGACAGGGCCGGGGGTGAAGCTTTCTTT
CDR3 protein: CASSLGIDRAGGEAFF

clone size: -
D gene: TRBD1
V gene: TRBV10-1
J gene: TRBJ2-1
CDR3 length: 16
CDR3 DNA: TGCGCCAGCAGTCCCAGGGACAGGCGGGGTTTCGGTGAGCAGTTCTTC
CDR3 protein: CASSPRDRRGFGEQFF

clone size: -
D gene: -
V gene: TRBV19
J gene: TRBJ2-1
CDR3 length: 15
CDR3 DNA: TGTGCCAGTAGTATAGATCAGGGATCCTACAATGAGCAGTTCTTC
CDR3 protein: CASSIDQGSYNEQFF

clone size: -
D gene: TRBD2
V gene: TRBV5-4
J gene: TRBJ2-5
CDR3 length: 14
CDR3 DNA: TGTGCCAGCAGCCCTAGCGGGGGGATGGAGACCCAGTACTTC
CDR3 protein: CASSPSGGMETQYF

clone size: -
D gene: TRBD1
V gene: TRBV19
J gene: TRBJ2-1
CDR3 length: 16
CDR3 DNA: TGTGCCAGTAGTATTCGGGACAGGGGATCCTACAATGAGCAGTTCTTC
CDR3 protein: CASSIRDRGSYNEQFF

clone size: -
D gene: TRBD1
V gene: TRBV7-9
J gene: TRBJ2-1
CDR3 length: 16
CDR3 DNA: TGTGCCAGCAGCCCACAGGGGCTTAGCTCCTACAATGAGCAGTTCTTC
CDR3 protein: CASSPQGLSSYNEQFF

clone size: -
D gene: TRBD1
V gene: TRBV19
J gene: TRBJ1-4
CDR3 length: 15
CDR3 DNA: TGTGCCAGTAGGAACGTGGGGACAGTCCGAGAAAAACTGTTTTTT
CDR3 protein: CASRNVGTVREKLFF

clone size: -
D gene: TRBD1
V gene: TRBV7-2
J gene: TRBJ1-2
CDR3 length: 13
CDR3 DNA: TGTGCCAGCAGCTTTGTACAGGGGATTGACTACACCTTC
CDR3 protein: CASSFVQGIDYTF

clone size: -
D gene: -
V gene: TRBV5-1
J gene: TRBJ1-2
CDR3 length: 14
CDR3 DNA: TGCGCCAGCAGCCGGGCAGGGACTAACTATGGCTACACCTTC
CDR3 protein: CASSRAGTNYGYTF

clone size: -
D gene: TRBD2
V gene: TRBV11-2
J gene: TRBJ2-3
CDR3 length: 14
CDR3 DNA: TGTGCCAGCAGCTTAGCCCGGGGGGCAGATACGCAGTATTTT
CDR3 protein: CASSLARGADTQYF

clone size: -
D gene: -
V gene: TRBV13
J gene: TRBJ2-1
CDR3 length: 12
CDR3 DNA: TGTGCCAGCAGCTCCGGGGACAATGAGCAGTTCTTC
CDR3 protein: CASSSGDNEQFF

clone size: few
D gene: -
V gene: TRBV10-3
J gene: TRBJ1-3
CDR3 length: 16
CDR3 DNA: TGTGCCATCAGAAGCCCGGGGCAGGGGTCGGGAAACACCATATATTTT
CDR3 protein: CAIRSPGQGSGNTIYF

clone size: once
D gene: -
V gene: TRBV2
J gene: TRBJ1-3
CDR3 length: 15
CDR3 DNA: TGTGCCAGCAGTGGTAGCGGGCGTTCTGGAAACACCATATATTTT
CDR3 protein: CASSGSGRSGNTIYF

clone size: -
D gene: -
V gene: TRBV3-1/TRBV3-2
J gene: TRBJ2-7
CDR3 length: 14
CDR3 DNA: TGTGCCAGCAGCCAAGATCTGTCCCAGGGCGAGCAGTACTTC
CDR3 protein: CASSQDLSQGEQYF

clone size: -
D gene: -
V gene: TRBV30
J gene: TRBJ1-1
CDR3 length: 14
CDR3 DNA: TGTGCCTGGAGTTCCCACCGCACAGCTCGGGGGGCTTTCTTT
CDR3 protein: CAWSSHRTARGAFF

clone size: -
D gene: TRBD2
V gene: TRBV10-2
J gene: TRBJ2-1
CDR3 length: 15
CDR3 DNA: TGCGCCAGCAGTGAGTGGGGGGGGACCGACAATGAGCAGTTCTTC
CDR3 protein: CASSEWGGTDNEQFF

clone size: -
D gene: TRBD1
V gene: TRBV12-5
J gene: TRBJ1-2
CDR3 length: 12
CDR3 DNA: TGTGCTAGTGCCCGGGACAGCTATGGCTACACCTTC
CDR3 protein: CASARDSYGYTF

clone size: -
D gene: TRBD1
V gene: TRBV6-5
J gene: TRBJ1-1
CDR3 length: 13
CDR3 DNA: TGTGCCAGCAGTCCACAGACAGGGGAGGAAGCTTTCTTT
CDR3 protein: CASSPQTGEEAFF

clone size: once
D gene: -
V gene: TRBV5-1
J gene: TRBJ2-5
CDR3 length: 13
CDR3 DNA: TGCGCCAGCAGCTTGGGGCGGCAAGAGACCCAGTACTTC
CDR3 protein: CASSLGRQETQYF

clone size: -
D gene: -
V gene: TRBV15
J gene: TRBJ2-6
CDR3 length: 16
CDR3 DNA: TGTGCCACCAGCAGCTTCCCAGACTCTGGGGCCAACGTCCTGACTTTC
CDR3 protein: CATSSFPDSGANVLTF

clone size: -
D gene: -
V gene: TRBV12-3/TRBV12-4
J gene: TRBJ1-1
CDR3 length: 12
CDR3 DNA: TGTGCCAGCAGTTTGACAGCGCTTGAAGCTTTCTTT
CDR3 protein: CASSLTALEAFF

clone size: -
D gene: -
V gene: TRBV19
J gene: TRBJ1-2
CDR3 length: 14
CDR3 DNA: TGTGCCAGTAGTTTCCGGGACACACGCTATGGCTACACCTTC
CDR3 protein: CASSFRDTRYGYTF

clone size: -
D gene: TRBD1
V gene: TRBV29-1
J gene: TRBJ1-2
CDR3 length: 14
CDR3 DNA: TGCAGCGTCGGTAGGACAGGGGCCACCTATGGCTACACCTTC
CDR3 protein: CSVGRTGATYGYTF

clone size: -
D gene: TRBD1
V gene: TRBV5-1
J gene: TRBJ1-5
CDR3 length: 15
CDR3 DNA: TGCGCCAGCAGCCCCGGGACAGGCACCAATCAGCCCCAGCATTTT
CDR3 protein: CASSPGTGTNQPQHF

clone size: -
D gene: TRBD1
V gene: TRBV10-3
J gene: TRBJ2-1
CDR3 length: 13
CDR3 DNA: TGTGCCATCAGTCGACAGGGGGGGAATGAGCAGTTCTTC
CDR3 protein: CAISRQGGNEQFF

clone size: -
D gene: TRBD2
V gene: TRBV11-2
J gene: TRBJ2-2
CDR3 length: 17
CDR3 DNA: TGTGCCAGCAGCTCCGGACTAGCGGGTCGGGGCACCGGGGAGCTGTTTTTT
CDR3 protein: CASSSGLAGRGTGELFF